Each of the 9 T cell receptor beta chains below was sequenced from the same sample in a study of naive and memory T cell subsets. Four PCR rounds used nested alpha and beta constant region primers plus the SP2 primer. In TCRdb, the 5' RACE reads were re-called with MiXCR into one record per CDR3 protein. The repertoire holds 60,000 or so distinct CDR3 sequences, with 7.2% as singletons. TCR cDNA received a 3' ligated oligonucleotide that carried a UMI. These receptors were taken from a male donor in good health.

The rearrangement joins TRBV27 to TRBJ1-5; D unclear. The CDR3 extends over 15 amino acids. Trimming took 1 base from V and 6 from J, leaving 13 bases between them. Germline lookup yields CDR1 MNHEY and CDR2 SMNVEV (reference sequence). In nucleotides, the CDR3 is TGTGCCAGCAGTTTATTTTCGGATAACAGTCAGCCCCAGCATTTT. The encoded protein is CASSLFSDNSQPQHF.

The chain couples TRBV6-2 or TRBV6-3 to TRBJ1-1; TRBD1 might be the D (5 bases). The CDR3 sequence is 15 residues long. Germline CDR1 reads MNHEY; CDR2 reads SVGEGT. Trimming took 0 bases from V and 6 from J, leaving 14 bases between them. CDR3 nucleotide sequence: TGTGCCAGCAGTTACTCGGTGGTCCCGGGGGCTGAAGCTTTCTTT. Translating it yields CASSYSVVPGAEAFF.

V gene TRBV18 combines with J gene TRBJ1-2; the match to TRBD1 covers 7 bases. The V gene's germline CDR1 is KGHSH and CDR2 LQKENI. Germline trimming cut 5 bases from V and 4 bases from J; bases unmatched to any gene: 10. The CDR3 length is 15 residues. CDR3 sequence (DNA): TGTGCCAGCTCAGAGATAACAGGGGATACCTATGGCTACACCTTC. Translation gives CASSEITGDTYGYTF.

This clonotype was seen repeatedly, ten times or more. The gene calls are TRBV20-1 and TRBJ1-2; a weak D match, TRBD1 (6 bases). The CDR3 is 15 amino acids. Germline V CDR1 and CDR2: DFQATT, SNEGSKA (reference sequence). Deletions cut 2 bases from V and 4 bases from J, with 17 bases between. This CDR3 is CSARPQGGGGYGYTF. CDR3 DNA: TGCAGTGCTAGACCACAGGGAGGGGGAGGCTATGGCTACACCTTC.

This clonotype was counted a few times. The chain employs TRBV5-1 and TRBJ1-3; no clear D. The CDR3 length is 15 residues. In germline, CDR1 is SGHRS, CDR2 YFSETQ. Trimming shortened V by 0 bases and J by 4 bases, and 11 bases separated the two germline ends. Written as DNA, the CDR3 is TGCGCCAGCAGCTTGGATTCTCGGTCCGGAAACACCATATATTTT. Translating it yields CASSLDSRSGNTIYF. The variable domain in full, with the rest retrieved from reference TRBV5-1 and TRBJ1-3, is KAGVTQTPRYLIKTRGQQVTLSCSPISGHRSVSWYQQTPGQGLQFLFEYFSETQRNKGNFPGRFSGRQFSNSRSEMNVSTLELGDSALYLCASSLDSRSGNTIYFGEGSWLTVV.

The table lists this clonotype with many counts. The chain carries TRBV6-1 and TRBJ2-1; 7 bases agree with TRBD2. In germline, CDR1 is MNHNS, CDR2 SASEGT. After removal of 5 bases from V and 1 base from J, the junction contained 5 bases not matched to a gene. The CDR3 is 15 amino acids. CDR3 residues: CASSLMRGSYNEQFF. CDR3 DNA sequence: TGTGCCAGCAGTTTGATGCGGGGGTCCTACAATGAGCAGTTCTTC.

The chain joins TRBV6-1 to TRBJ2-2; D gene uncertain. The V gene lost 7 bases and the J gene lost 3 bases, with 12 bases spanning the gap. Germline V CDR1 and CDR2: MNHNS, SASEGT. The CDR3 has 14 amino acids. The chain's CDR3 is CASMWADHTGELFF. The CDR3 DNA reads TGTGCCAGCATGTGGGCAGATCACACCGGGGAGCTGTTTTTT.

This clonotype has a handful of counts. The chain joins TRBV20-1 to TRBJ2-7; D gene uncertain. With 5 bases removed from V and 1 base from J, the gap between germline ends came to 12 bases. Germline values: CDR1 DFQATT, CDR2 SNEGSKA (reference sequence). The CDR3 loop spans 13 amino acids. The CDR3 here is CSAFQSSSYEQYF. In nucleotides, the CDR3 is TGCAGTGCTTTTCAGTCCAGTTCCTACGAGCAGTACTTC.

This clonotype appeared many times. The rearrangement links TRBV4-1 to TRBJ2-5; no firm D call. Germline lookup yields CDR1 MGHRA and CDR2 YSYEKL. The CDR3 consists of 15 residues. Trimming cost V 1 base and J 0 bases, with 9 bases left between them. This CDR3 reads CASSQGGRNQETQYF. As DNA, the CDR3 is TGCGCCAGCAGCCAAGGCGGCAGGAACCAAGAGACCCAGTACTTC.